The rows below give T cell receptor beta chains drawn from one sample of a study of cytomegalovirus exposure and HLA in healthy donors. Sequencing was performed with immunoSEQ multiplex PCR; in TCRdb, only in-frame clones are kept and a portion is missing. The sample gives 55,000 to 70,000 clones, around 84% of which show up once; approximately 5.9% is in the top ten. Sequencing was done on a sample of PBMCs. Receptor source: a male donor in good health and CMV-seronegative. Each CDR3 is given with its conserved first and last residue. The D gene is left open where the match is weak. Not all rows give a size; the values are once, few, many and, for expanded clones, a class.

-	TRBD1	TRBJ2-7	TRBV27	CASSPSRTGPYEQYF	TGTGCCAGCAGTCCCTCTAGGACAGGTCCCTACGAGCAGTACTTC
medium-sized	-	TRBJ2-7	TRBV19	CASSIIGRGPSYEQYF	TGTGCCAGTAGTATAATCGGCAGGGGACCCTCCTACGAGCAGTACTTC
few	TRBD1	TRBJ1-5	TRBV19	CASSLAPYGTVASQPQHF	TGTGCCAGTAGTCTCGCACCTTACGGGACAGTGGCAAGTCAGCCCCAGCATTTT
-	TRBD1	TRBJ1-2	TRBV19	CASSTRLDRAQHNYGYTF	TGTGCCAGTAGTACCCGCTTGGACAGGGCGCAACATAACTATGGCTACACCTTC
-	-	TRBJ2-2	TRBV2	CASSKRSSNTGELFF	TGTGCCAGCAGTAAACGGTCGTCAAACACCGGGGAGCTGTTTTTT
once	-	TRBJ2-1	TRBV7-2	CASSLEEHLKQFF	TGTGCCAGCAGCTTAGAAGAGCACCTGAAACAGTTCTTC
-	TRBD1	TRBJ1-1	TRBV19	CASTYSPGQRTNTEAFF	TGTGCCAGTACCTACTCCCCGGGACAGCGGACGAACACTGAAGCTTTCTTT
-	-	TRBJ1-2	TRBV4-1	CASSQAFNGLLSNYGYTF	TGCGCCAGCAGCCAGGCCTTCAATGGCCTCCTTTCTAACTATGGCTACACCTTC
-	-	TRBJ2-5	TRBV11-3	CASSARSGSGVETQYF	TGTGCCAGCAGCGCTCGATCCGGATCAGGGGTAGAGACCCAGTACTTC
-	TRBD2	TRBJ2-1	TRBV7-6	CASSSGGANNEQFF	TGTGCCAGCAGCTCGGGAGGGGCCAACAATGAGCAGTTCTTC
-	-	TRBJ1-2	TRBV5-6	CASSLGTRIYGYTF	TGTGCCAGCAGCTTGGGGACACGTATCTATGGCTACACCTTC
-	TRBD1	TRBJ2-7	TRBV7-9	CASSSTGYEQYF	TGTGCCAGCAGCTCGACAGGGTACGAGCAGTACTTC
-	-	TRBJ1-4	TRBV19	CASRGAQLTTDEKLFF	TGTGCCAGCCGGGGGGCCCAGCTCACTACAGATGAAAAACTGTTTTTT
-	TRBD2	TRBJ2-3	TRBV5-4	CASSWGLAGGDTQYF	TGTGCCAGCAGCTGGGGACTAGCGGGGGGAGATACGCAGTATTTT
few	-	TRBJ1-5	TRBV7-8	CASSLGRNQPQHF	TGTGCCAGCAGCTTGGGGAGGAATCAGCCCCAGCATTTT
-	-	TRBJ1-6	TRBV11-2	CASSLAGIHSPLHF	TGTGCCAGCAGCTTAGCGGGGATCCATTCACCCCTCCACTTT
-	-	TRBJ2-4	TRBV7-9	CASSSRPYRENIQYF	TGTGCCAGCAGTTCTAGGCCCTACCGCGAAAACATTCAGTACTTC